This T cell receptor (beta chain) is from a study of blood T cell repertoires in COVID-19. Per the original data handling: From reference gene primer amplification, estimates of nucleated cell counts were derived. Profiled with immunoSEQ multiplex PCR; TCRdb holds only in-frame clones, not every one. The D gene and trimming were derived from the DNA, and the V and J assignments and clone size from that table. The table shows about 150,000 clones, with roughly 90% occurring only once. Adults between roughly 18 and 95 years of age took part from about 24 US areas. Cohorts were based on clinical histories the participants reported. Trimming at V came to 6 bases and at J to 5 bases, leaving 18 bases not matched to a gene. From germline, CDR1 is KGHSH and CDR2 LQKENI. CDR3 length equals 18 residues.

The clonotype originates from a woman in her thirties or forties who had been exposed to COVID-19. The rearrangement joins TRBV18 to TRBJ1-1; the match to TRBD1 covers 10 bases. The sequenced material came from PBMCs or T cells enriched from blood (not recorded which). CDR3 bases: TGTGCCAGCTCGTACAGGACGGGACAGGGGCTTGGAGGGACTGAAGCTTTCTTT. Translated, it gives CASSYRTGQGLGGTEAFF.